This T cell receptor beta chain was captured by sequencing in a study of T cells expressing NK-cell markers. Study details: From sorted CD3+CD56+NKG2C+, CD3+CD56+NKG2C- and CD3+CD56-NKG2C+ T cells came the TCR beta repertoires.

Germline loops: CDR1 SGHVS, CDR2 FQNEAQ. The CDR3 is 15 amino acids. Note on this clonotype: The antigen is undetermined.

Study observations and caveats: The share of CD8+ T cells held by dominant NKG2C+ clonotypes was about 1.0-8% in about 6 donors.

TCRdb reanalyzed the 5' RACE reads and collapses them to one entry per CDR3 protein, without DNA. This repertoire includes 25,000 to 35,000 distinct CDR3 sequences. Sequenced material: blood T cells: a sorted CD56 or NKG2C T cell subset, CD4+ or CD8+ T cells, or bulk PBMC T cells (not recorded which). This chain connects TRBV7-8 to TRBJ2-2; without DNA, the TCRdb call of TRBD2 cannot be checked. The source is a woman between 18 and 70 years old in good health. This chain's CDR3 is CASSSQMDFTGELFF.